This is a list of T cell receptor beta chains from one sample in a study of T-cell reconstitution after alpha-beta-depleted transplantation in children. TCRdb itself ran the PCR reads through MiXCR, one entry per CDR3 protein. Of over 200,000 distinct CDR3 sequences listed, about a tenth are singletons. Sequenced material: PBMCs, taken before TCRalphabeta/CD19-depleted stem cell transplant. The receptors here all came from a child in the first two years of life with acute myeloid leukemia, due to receive a stem cell transplant. The CDR3 runs from the conserved cysteine through the conserved F or W. A D gene is named only where the DNA matches it firmly. Not all rows give a size; the values are once, few, many and, for expanded clones, a class.

>many|TRBV21-1|-|TRBJ2-1
CASSSERGVARYNEQFF
TGTGCCAGCAGCAGTGAGCGGGGGGTTGCAAGATACAATGAGCAGTTCTTC
>many|TRBV30|-|TRBJ1-5
CAWSAPGRRIGNQPQHF
TGTGCCTGGAGTGCGCCGGGACGTCGAATCGGGAATCAGCCCCAGCATTTT
>many|TRBV20-1|-|TRBJ2-7
CSAARWENEQYF
TGCAGTGCTGCAAGATGGGAGAACGAGCAGTACTTC
>-|TRBV7-6|-|TRBJ1-1
CASNKIGRLNTEAFF
TGTGCCAGCAACAAGATCGGACGGTTGAACACTGAAGCTTTCTTT
>many|TRBV5-4|-|TRBJ1-6
CASSLDGSGGQRLLNSPLHF
TGTGCCAGCAGCTTGGACGGTAGCGGGGGGCAGCGGCTCCTAAATTCACCCCTCCACTTT
>many|TRBV9|-|TRBJ2-2
CASSVVGTGELFF
TGTGCCAGCAGCGTTGTGGGCACCGGGGAGCTGTTTTTT
>many|TRBV20-1|-|TRBJ1-1
CSAQEGANTEAFF
TGCAGTGCGCAAGAGGGCGCGAACACTGAAGCTTTCTTT
>many|TRBV11-2|-|TRBJ2-2
CASSLERGLPGNTGELFF
TGTGCCAGCAGCTTAGAGAGGGGACTCCCTGGGAACACCGGGGAGCTGTTTTTT
>many|TRBV5-1|TRBD1|TRBJ2-1
CASSSLRDRVYNEQFF
TGCGCCAGCAGCTCCCTCCGGGACAGGGTCTACAATGAGCAGTTCTTC
>many|TRBV29-1|-|TRBJ1-2
CSVGGYTF
TGCAGCGTTGGGGGCTACACCTTC
>many|TRBV12-3/TRBV12-4|TRBD1|TRBJ2-7
CASSSHGTGSYEQYF
TGTGCCAGCAGCTCTCATGGGACAGGGTCCTACGAGCAGTACTTC
>-|TRBV7-2|-|TRBJ1-6
CASSSIGNSPLHF
TGTGCCAGCAGCTCGATTGGTAATTCACCCCTCCACTTT
>many|TRBV10-2|TRBD2|TRBJ2-7
CASRPLAGGLYEQYF
TGCGCCAGCAGACCACTAGCGGGAGGACTCTACGAGCAGTACTTC
>many|TRBV14|-|TRBJ1-5
CASSGGNQPQHF
TGTGCCAGCAGTGGGGGCAATCAGCCCCAGCATTTT
>many|TRBV5-1|-|TRBJ2-7
CASSLESYLSYEQYF
TGCGCCAGCAGCTTGGAATCCTACTTATCCTACGAGCAGTACTTC
>few|TRBV28|-|TRBJ1-2
CARGGNGYTF
TGTGCCAGGGGGGGAAATGGCTACACCTTC
>many|TRBV7-2|-|TRBJ2-3
CASGEYTDTQYF
TGTGCCAGCGGAGAGTACACAGATACGCAGTATTTT
>few|TRBV5-1|TRBD2|TRBJ2-3
CASSPRPGGDTQYF
TGCGCCAGCAGCCCACGTCCGGGGGGAGATACGCAGTATTTT
>many|TRBV20-1|TRBD2|TRBJ2-1
CSATDGTSFNEQFF
TGCAGTGCCACAGACGGGACTAGTTTCAATGAGCAGTTCTTC
>many|TRBV20-1|TRBD1|TRBJ1-2
CSAILGGRDYGYTF
TGCAGTGCCATCCTAGGGGGCAGAGACTATGGCTACACCTTC
>many|TRBV7-9|-|TRBJ1-1
CASSLTGIAAEAFF
TGTGCCAGCAGCCTTACAGGAATTGCGGCTGAAGCTTTCTTT
>many|TRBV3-1|-|TRBJ2-1
CASRLERGSGQFF
TGTGCCAGCAGACTAGAGAGGGGTTCTGGGCAGTTCTTC
>many|TRBV20-1|TRBD1|TRBJ2-1
CSARVGGTGINEQFF
TGCAGTGCCCGAGTAGGCGGGACAGGAATCAATGAGCAGTTCTTC
>many|TRBV3-1|-|TRBJ2-3
CASSQSSTDTQYF
TGTGCCAGCAGCCAGTCTAGCACAGATACGCAGTATTTT
>few|TRBV7-7|TRBD2|TRBJ2-7
CASSSLTSGGEQYF
TGTGCCAGCAGCTCCCTGACTAGCGGAGGCGAGCAGTACTTC
>many|TRBV20-1|-|TRBJ2-6
CSAAGIGSGANVLTF
TGCAGTGCGGCGGGAATCGGGTCTGGGGCCAACGTCCTGACTTTC